One TCR beta chain is described in this entry. This clone was observed a single time. It has no known antigen specificity. No base-level quality is on record; no much larger clone is a single base apart. Trimming removed 5 bases from V and 0 bases from J; the gene matches leave 18 bases unexplained. CDR1 and CDR2 (SGHNT, YENEEA) derive from the germline V gene. Spanning cysteine to phenylalanine, the CDR3 consists of 19 amino acids. Solely the CDR3 DNA is kept, with 57 bases framed from the first base. This specimen comes from a study of T cell responses to AZD1222 COVID-19 vaccine (dated by TCRdb to about 2021). Turning to the overall study: AZD1222 recipients with second doses at about 4 weeks or about 12 weeks were pooled, because spike-specific TCR depth and breadth did not differ between schedules. A total of just over 230 trial participants underwent TCR sequencing, of whom about 210 received two doses of AZD1222 and about 26 received two doses of the MenACWY control vaccine. Trial participants were enrolled into age subgroups of 18-55, 56-69 and 70-plus years, which contained approximately 150, 28 and 58 TCR-sequenced participants, respectively. What the work shows at the level of the full study, not this receptor alone: After two AZD1222 doses, spike-specific TCR breadth and depth were significantly higher than at day 0 and than in MenACWY recipients. Conclusions about previously exposed vaccinees were limited because only a handful of AZD1222 recipients were SARS-CoV-2 seropositive at baseline. No day 14 peak-response samples were available, so repertoires were characterized only after the peak T cell response. Epitopes outside the regions mutated in the B.1.351 and B.1.1.7 variants were reportedly recognized by nearly half of the unique spike-specific TCRs. Most participants were white British and females outnumbered males, and the authors suggested that clonal diversity may have been underestimated. Vaccine-associated CD4 TCRs spanned the whole spike protein, with dominant responses in regions 160-218 and 743-854. The 56-69-year group was small, and its depth increase did not reach significance, likely because of low power.

The CDR3 regions of human TCRbeta chains were subjected to immunosequencing. The paper's data handling went like this. TCRs in the repertoires were compared against a reference library of SARS-CoV-2-specific TCRs that had been generated with the MIRA antigen-specificity platform. Breadth was defined as the fraction of unique TCRs that were SARS-CoV-2-associated. Depth was defined as the fraction of total T cells that were SARS-CoV-2-associated. Each spike-specific TCR was assigned to its reactive spike region and to a CD4 or CD8 class using the MIRA data. Log10-transformed breadth and depth values were compared by one-way ANOVA with Sidak's multiple comparisons tests. Here the immuneACCESS table is served through TCRdb, limited to in-frame sequences with V and J called. Missing clones are a known gap in these copies; in checked studies unresolved V genes cover under half, and the rest lacks a known reason. That table supplies the V and J calls and clone size; D and trimming were determined from the DNA. The sample table shows tens of thousands of clones, and around four fifths are seen once. Of the sample, about 3% is held by the ten largest clones.

Explained via the paper, the time point label denotes: baseline before first vaccination. The vaccinee samples were drawn from two UK trials, COV001 and COV002, one of which was a single-blind randomized controlled phase 2/3 trial testing AZD1222 (ChAdOx1 nCoV-19) in healthy adults. For TCRbeta chain sequencing, PBMC samples from trial participants were taken at day 0 and at day 28 after the second dose. The sequenced sample was peripheral blood, obtained on day 0 of AZD1222 vaccination. The chain is assembled from TRBV11-3 and TRBJ2-7; the junction holds 8 bases that match TRBD2. This sequence originates from an adult in good health. The sequenced DNA is TGTGCCAGCAGCCACTCCAGCGGGAGTTGTCACTTCATCTCCTACGAGCAGTACTTC. This codes for CASSHSSGSCHFISYEQYF.